This TCR beta chain was obtained from a study of T cell repertoires in cytomegalovirus infection. At the level of the study: CMV epitopes in the study were HLA-C-restricted (recently identified) and HLA-B-restricted (well studied).

V was clipped by 5 bases and J by 3 bases, with 8 bases between them. This CDR3 region has 13 residues. Germline CDR1 LNHDA, CDR2 SQIVND (reference sequence). As to this clonotype: No antigen is known for it.

TCRdb reprocessed the reads via MiXCR and lists one record per CDR3 protein. The table shows 150,000 or so distinct CDR3 sequences, with about a fifth occurring only once. The origin of this receptor is a human donor in good health (CMV status not recorded). Some clones in this sample may be carry-over from other donors' samples. This specimen consisted of CD8+ T cells from cultured PBMCs, obtained from culture after CMV antigen stimulation. V usage is TRBV19 and J usage is TRBJ2-1; no clear D. The CDR3 is CASSQDLYNEQFF. The CDR3 DNA reads TGTGCCAGTAGTCAGGACCTCTACAATGAGCAGTTCTTC.